A single sample gave rise to the 32 T cell receptor beta chains below, sequenced in a study of shared clonotypes between healthy human individuals. Method: immunoSEQ multiplex PCR; TCRdb's copy keeps in-frame clones and lacks some. The table shows some 900,000 clones, with about 80% occurring only once. Sequenced material: memory CD4+ T cells sorted from blood. This sample's subset: CD45RA-negative fraction. The receptors shown here come from a man between 18 and 35 years old in good health.

The J gene is TRBJ2-7, the V gene TRBV10-3, with D possibly TRBD2 on 6 matching bases. Trimming shortened V by 4 bases and J by 7 bases, and 8 bases separated the two germline ends. The CDR3 has 11 residues. CDR1 is ENHRY, CDR2 SYGVKD, per germline. DNA of the CDR3: TGTGCCATCAGTGTTGGGGGGGAGCAGTACTTC. Its protein product is CAISVGGEQYF.

The genes are TRBV10-1 and TRBJ2-3, with D hard to call. The CDR3 runs to 15 residues. V was cut by 5 bases and J by 6 bases, with 18 bases left in between. Germline V gene data show CDR1 as WNHNN and CDR2 as SYGVQD (reference sequence). CDR3 DNA: TGCGCCAGCAGTCGAGACCGGGCTTCGAGGGATACGCAGTATTTT. This encodes CASSRDRASRDTQYF.

The chain has TRBV18 and TRBJ2-5, with D perhaps being TRBD1 or TRBD2 (5 bases each). Germline assignment: CDR1 KGHSH and CDR2 LQKENI. V lost 3 bases and J lost 5, with 16 bases in between. The CDR3 is made up of 15 amino acids. CDR3: CASSPGRRTVETQYF. The CDR3 coding sequence is TGTGCCAGCTCACCGGGACGGAGGACGGTCGAGACCCAGTACTTC.

The V call is TRBV5-1, the J call TRBJ2-6; no clear D gene. V gave up 6 bases and J gave up 2 bases, with 6 bases separating them. Germline CDR1 and CDR2: SGHRS and YFSETQ. The CDR3 has 13 amino acids. The CDR3 DNA follows: TGCGCCAGCAATTTCGCTGGGGCCAACGTCCTGACTTTC. As protein: CASNFAGANVLTF.

There are many counts of this clone. The V and J genes are TRBV27 and TRBJ2-7; tentatively, D is TRBD2 (7 bases). The length of the CDR3 is 15 residues. Trimming removed 4 bases at V and 3 bases at J, with 16 bases between. CDR1 MNHEY and CDR2 SMNVEV come from the germline V gene (reference sequence). CDR3 amino acids: CASSSTGAGVYEQYF. The CDR3 DNA sequence: TGTGCCAGCAGTTCTACGGGGGCGGGGGTCTACGAGCAGTACTTC.

This clone was detected a few times. V usage is TRBV6-1 and J usage is TRBJ1-4, with D perhaps TRBD1 (5 bases). CDR3 length: 15 amino acids. V was clipped by 6 bases and J by 5 bases, with 16 bases between them. Germline CDR1 reads MNHNS; CDR2 reads SASEGT. As DNA, the CDR3 is TGTGCCAGCAGACTAACCGGGACCTCCAATGAAAAACTGTTTTTT. Translated: CASRLTGTSNEKLFF.

The genes are TRBV30 and TRBJ2-1, with 12 bases aligning to TRBD2. There are 14 residues in the CDR3. Germline V CDR1 and CDR2: GTSNPN, SVGIG (reference sequence). V lost 4 bases and J lost 6; bases outside the gene matches: 4. CDR3 amino acids: CAWTSSGRANEQFF. CDR3 in DNA: TGTGCCTGGACCTCTAGCGGGAGGGCCAATGAGCAGTTCTTC.

This clone was counted between two and nine times. The chain uses TRBV30 and TRBJ1-2; unclear D gene. CDR1 and CDR2 from the germline V gene are GTSNPN and SVGIG (reference sequence). The CDR3 loop spans 12 amino acids. V lost 4 bases and J 2 bases, leaving 8 bases between the germline ends. The CDR3 reads CAWNRANYGYTF. In DNA form, the CDR3 reads TGTGCCTGGAATCGTGCCAACTATGGCTACACCTTC.

This clone is a singleton in its sample. The chain combines TRBV11-2 with TRBJ1-2, with 8 bases lining up with TRBD1. Germline loops: CDR1 SGHAT, CDR2 FQNNGV. V lost 5 bases and J lost 0; bases outside the gene matches: 5. The CDR3 extends over 15 amino acids. CDR3 residues: CASSPGTGSNYGYTF. Here the CDR3 DNA reads TGTGCCAGCAGCCCCGGGACAGGTTCTAACTATGGCTACACCTTC.

The chain joins TRBV11-3 to TRBJ2-7, with a tentative D call TRBD1 (6 bases). The CDR3 has 13 residues. The germline V gene encodes CDR1 SGHNT and CDR2 YENEEA. Trimming shortened V by 2 bases and J by 6 bases, and 11 bases separated the two germline ends. In DNA form, the CDR3 reads TGTGCCAGCAGCTTAATGGGACAATCCGAGCAGTACTTC. As protein: CASSLMGQSEQYF.

CDR3 sequence (DNA): TGTGCCAGTACTAGGGGGGGTGACGAGCAGTACTTC. It translates to CASTRGGDEQYF. This rearrangement joins TRBV10-3 to TRBJ2-7; TRBD2 might be the D (7 bases). Germline CDR1 ENHRY, CDR2 SYGVKD. The V end was cut by 10 bases, the J end by 5 bases, with 15 bases between. The CDR3 has 12 amino acids.

The chain combines TRBV25-1 with TRBJ2-1, with a possible D match to TRBD1 (6 bases). Germline CDR1 and CDR2: MGHDK and SYGVNS. This CDR3 is 15 amino acids long. Trimming removed 4 bases from V and 6 bases from J, with 16 bases in between. In DNA form, the CDR3 reads TGTGCCAGCAGTGCAGCAGGGGAACGGACCAATGAGCAGTTCTTC. It encodes CASSAAGERTNEQFF.

The chain uses TRBV28 and TRBJ2-3; either TRBD1 or TRBD2 may fit D (5 bases each). Germline lookup yields CDR1 MDHEN and CDR2 SYDVKM. V shed 5 bases and J shed 8 bases, with 23 bases lying between them. The CDR3 is 16 residues long. CDR3 in amino acids: CASSPSGTATRATQYF. For the CDR3, the DNA is TGTGCCAGCAGTCCGTCCGGGACGGCCACTCGGGCTACGCAGTATTTT.

The chain carries TRBV1 and TRBJ2-3; the listed D gene, TRBD2, was not tested against the DNA. TRBV1 is a pseudogene locus. The CDR3 is 19 amino acids. This CDR3 reads CTSSQERKREARPTSTQYF. CDR3 nucleotide sequence: TGCACCAGCAGCCAAGAGCGCAAGCGGGAGGCCCGCCCCACGTCTACGCAGTATTTT.

The chain employs TRBV19 and TRBJ1-2; possibly TRBD1 for D (5 bases). The germline CDR1 and CDR2 sequences are LNHDA and SQIVND (reference sequence). V lost 6 bases, J lost 5 bases, and 13 bases lay in between. The CDR3 loop spans 13 amino acids. The CDR3 loop reads CASSSEWGYGYTF. The CDR3 region has the DNA TGTGCCAGTAGCTCGGAGTGGGGGTATGGCTACACCTTC.

This clone was counted ten times or more. Other DNA sequences in this sample translate to the same CDR3. The rearrangement joins TRBV5-1 to TRBJ2-2; no firm D call. Trimming stripped 1 base from V and 4 bases from J, with 5 bases between. The V gene's germline CDR1 is SGHRS and CDR2 YFSETQ. The CDR3 spans 13 residues. The CDR3 nucleotides are TGCGCCAGCAGCTTGTCTCTCACCGGGGAGCTGTTTTTT. Its translation: CASSLSLTGELFF. Combining the CDR3 with reference TRBV5-1 and TRBJ2-2 gives the whole variable domain KAGVTQTPRYLIKTRGQQVTLSCSPISGHRSVSWYQQTPGQGLQFLFEYFSETQRNKGNFPGRFSGRQFSNSRSEMNVSTLELGDSALYLCASSLSLTGELFFGEGSRLTVL.

The V and J genes are TRBV11-2 and TRBJ2-2, with D uncertain. The length of the CDR3 is 14 residues. CDR1 SGHAT and CDR2 FQNNGV come from the germline V gene. V lost 8 bases to trimming and J lost 0 bases, with 10 bases between them. CDR3 bases: TGTGCCAGCCCGAGATGGGCGAACACCGGGGAGCTGTTTTTT. Protein: CASPRWANTGELFF.

The chain has TRBV10-3 and TRBJ2-6; D possibly uses TRBD1 or TRBD2 (5 bases each). CDR1 and CDR2 (germline): ENHRY, SYGVKD. Between the trimmed V and J ends, which lost 4 bases and 0 bases, there was a span of 19 bases. CDR3 length equals 19 residues. DNA of the CDR3: TGTGCCATCAGTGTATGGGAGACAGAAGTTTCCTCTGGGGCCAACGTCCTGACTTTC. Translated: CAISVWETEVSSGANVLTF.

The CDR3 here is CASSSLGQTVTDTQYF. The CDR3 DNA follows: TGTGCCAGCAGTTCCCTCGGACAGACGGTCACAGATACGCAGTATTTT. The chain is built from TRBV6-5 and TRBJ2-3, with a possible D match to TRBD1 (6 bases). V gave up 4 bases and J gave up 2 bases, with 16 bases separating them. Germline CDR1 reads MNHEY; CDR2 reads SVGAGI. The length of the CDR3 is 16 residues.

The chain links TRBV6-1 to TRBJ2-4, with D hard to call. Germline loops: CDR1 MNHNS, CDR2 SASEGT. The CDR3 spans 11 residues. Deletions cut 5 bases from V and 8 bases from J, with 7 bases between. The CDR3: CASSPRDIQYF. As DNA, the CDR3 is TGTGCCAGCAGTCCCCGAGACATTCAGTACTTC.

The V and J genes are TRBV6-5 and TRBJ2-7; D unresolved. Trimming removed 5 bases at V and 0 bases at J, with 14 bases between. This CDR3 spans 15 amino acids. Germline CDR1 and CDR2: MNHEY and SVGAGI. Here the CDR3 reads CASSPRASSSYEQYF. Written as DNA, the CDR3 is TGTGCCAGCAGTCCCCGGGCCTCGAGCTCCTACGAGCAGTACTTC.

The genes are TRBV10-3 and TRBJ2-1; TRBD2 might be the D (8 bases). Germline CDR1 reads ENHRY; CDR2 reads SYGVKD. CDR3 size: 15 residues. The V and J ends lost 4 bases and 4 bases respectively, with 14 bases between them. CDR3 sequence (DNA): TGTGCCATCAGTGCGGGAGGGGGCGCTTACAATGAGCAGTTCTTC. Protein: CAISAGGGAYNEQFF.

The chain links TRBV4-1 to TRBJ2-5; TRBD2 matches 11 bases. The germline CDR1 and CDR2 sequences are MGHRA and YSYEKL. V trimming: 0 bases; J trimming: 4 bases; junction bases outside the gene matches: 13. The CDR3 totals 19 residues. The CDR3 here is CASSQDKSVTSGTGETQYF. CDR3 coding DNA: TGCGCCAGCAGCCAAGATAAGTCGGTGACTAGCGGGACAGGAGAGACCCAGTACTTC.

This sequence joins TRBV7-9 and TRBJ2-5; unclear D gene. V lost 4 bases, J lost 0 bases, and 12 bases lay in between. The length of the CDR3 is 15 residues. Germline V gene data show CDR1 as SEHNR and CDR2 as FQNEAQ (reference sequence). This CDR3 is CASSSAFTNQETQYF. The CDR3 nucleotides read TGTGCCAGCAGCTCAGCGTTTACGAACCAAGAGACCCAGTACTTC. The full variable domain, in which reference TRBV7-9 and TRBJ2-5 provide the parts outside the CDR3, is DTGVSQNPRHKITKRGQNVTFRCDPISEHNRLYWYRQTLGQGPEFLTYFQNEAQLEKSRLLSDRFSAERPKGSFSTLEIQRTEQGDSAMYLCASSSAFTNQETQYFGPGTRLLVL.

This clone was seen a handful of times. For the CDR3, the DNA is TGTGCCAGCAGCCTCCCCGGATGGCTAGAAGGCTACACCTTC. Its translation is CASSLPGWLEGYTF. This sequence joins TRBV5-6 and TRBJ1-2; D unresolved. Germline V gene lookup returns CDR1 SGHDT and CDR2 YYEEEE. V lost 4 bases, J lost 8 bases, and 18 bases lay in between. There are 14 residues in the CDR3.

The chain joins TRBV5-1 to TRBJ1-2; 7 bases are shared with TRBD1. This CDR3 is 13 amino acids long. Trimming removed 3 bases from V and 4 bases from J; junction bases left unmatched: 3. Germline CDR1 and CDR2: SGHRS and YFSETQ. CDR3 region: CASSSTGSYGYTF. The DNA of the CDR3 is TGCGCCAGCAGCTCGACAGGGTCCTATGGCTACACCTTC.

V usage is TRBV5-1 and J usage is TRBJ2-1; D gene ambiguous. Germline CDR1 and CDR2: SGHRS and YFSETQ. The V gene lost 0 bases and the J gene lost 6 bases, with 10 bases spanning the gap. This CDR3 spans 14 amino acids. The CDR3 DNA follows: TGCGCCAGCAGCTTGGTACCAGCGACCAATGAGCAGTTCTTC. Translated: CASSLVPATNEQFF.

Ten or more counts support this clone. This rearrangement joins TRBV15 to TRBJ2-5; TRBD2 agrees at 9 bases. This CDR3 has 15 residues. Germline trimming cut 1 base from V and 5 bases from J; bases unmatched to any gene: 5. In germline, CDR1 is LNHNV, CDR2 YYDKDF (reference sequence). DNA of the CDR3: TGTGCCACCAGCAGAGCCGGGACTAGCATGGAGACCCAGTACTTC. This gives the protein CATSRAGTSMETQYF.

The chain couples TRBV6-5 to TRBJ2-2; 12 bases map to TRBD1. Germline V gene data show CDR1 as MNHEY and CDR2 as SVGAGI. This CDR3 region has 16 residues. V lost 4 bases to trimming and J lost 8 bases; unmatched junction nucleotides: 8. CDR3 sequence (DNA): TGTGCCAGCAGTTTCGAGGGACAGGGGGCTTCGGGGGAGCTGTTTTTT. Residues: CASSFEGQGASGELFF.

This chain connects TRBV7-2 to TRBJ2-3; 8 bases match TRBD2. Per the germline V gene, CDR1 is SGHTA and CDR2 is FQGNSA. Trimming at V came to 5 bases and at J to 0 bases, leaving 4 bases not matched to a gene. The CDR3 extends over 15 amino acids. This chain's CDR3 is CASSTRLASTDTQYF. CDR3 in DNA: TGTGCCAGCAGCACCAGACTAGCGAGCACAGATACGCAGTATTTT.

The rearrangement joins TRBV2 to TRBJ1-6; 9 bases are a match to TRBD1. The CDR3 loop spans 16 amino acids. V lost 2 bases to trimming and J lost 5 bases; unmatched junction nucleotides: 4. CDR1 and CDR2 from the germline V gene are SNHLY and FYNNEI. The CDR3 DNA follows: TGTGCCAGCAGTGAATTGGGACAGGGAGATAATTCACCCCTCCACTTT. Encoded protein: CASSELGQGDNSPLHF.

The chain recombines TRBV28 with TRBJ2-7; D perhaps matches TRBD1 (5 bases). The CDR3 covers 16 residues. Germline values: CDR1 MDHEN, CDR2 SYDVKM. The ends were cut back, 1 base at V and 7 bases at J, with 20 bases in the middle. This CDR3 reads CASSLFWGREIREQYF. The DNA of the CDR3 is TGTGCCAGCAGTTTATTTTGGGGCAGGGAAATAAGAGAGCAGTACTTC.